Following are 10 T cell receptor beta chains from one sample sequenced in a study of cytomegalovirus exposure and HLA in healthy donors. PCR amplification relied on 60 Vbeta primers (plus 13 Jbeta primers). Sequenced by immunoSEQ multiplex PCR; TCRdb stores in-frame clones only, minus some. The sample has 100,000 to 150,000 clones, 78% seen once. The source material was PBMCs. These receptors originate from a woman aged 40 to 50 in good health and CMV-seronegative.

This CDR3 reads CSVSLTPGHGRGYEQFF. The CDR3 nucleotides read TGCAGCGTTAGCCTGACCCCGGGACATGGCCGTGGGTATGAGCAGTTCTTC. V usage is TRBV29-1 and J usage is TRBJ2-1; tentatively, D is TRBD1 (6 bases). Germline assignment: CDR1 SQVTM and CDR2 ANQGSEA. V was shortened by 5 bases and J by 8 bases, with 28 bases between the two germline ends. The CDR3 loop spans 17 amino acids.

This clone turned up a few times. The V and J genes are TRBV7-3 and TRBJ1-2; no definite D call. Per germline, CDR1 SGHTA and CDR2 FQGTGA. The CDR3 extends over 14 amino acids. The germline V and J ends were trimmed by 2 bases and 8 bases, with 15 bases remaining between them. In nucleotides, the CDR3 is TGTGCCAGCAGCTTACAGGCGGGGAGCGAGGGCTACACCTTC. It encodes CASSLQAGSEGYTF.

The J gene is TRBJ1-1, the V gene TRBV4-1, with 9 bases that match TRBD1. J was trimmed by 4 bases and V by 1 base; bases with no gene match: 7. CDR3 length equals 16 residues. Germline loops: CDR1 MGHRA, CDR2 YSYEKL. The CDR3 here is CASSQAHRGQATEAFF. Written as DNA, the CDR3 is TGCGCCAGCAGCCAAGCCCACAGGGGGCAAGCCACTGAAGCTTTCTTT.

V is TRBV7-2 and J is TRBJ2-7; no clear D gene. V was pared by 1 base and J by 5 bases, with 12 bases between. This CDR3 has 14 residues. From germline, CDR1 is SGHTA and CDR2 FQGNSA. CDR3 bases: TGTGCCAGCAGCTTAGGAGGCTCCATCGACGAGCAGTACTTC. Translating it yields CASSLGGSIDEQYF.

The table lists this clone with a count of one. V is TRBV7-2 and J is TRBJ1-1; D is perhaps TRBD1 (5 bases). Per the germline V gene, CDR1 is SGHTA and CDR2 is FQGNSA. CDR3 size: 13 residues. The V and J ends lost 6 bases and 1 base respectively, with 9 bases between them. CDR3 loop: CASRGLRNTEAFF. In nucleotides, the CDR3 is TGTGCCAGCAGGGGGCTCCGGAACACTGAAGCTTTCTTT.

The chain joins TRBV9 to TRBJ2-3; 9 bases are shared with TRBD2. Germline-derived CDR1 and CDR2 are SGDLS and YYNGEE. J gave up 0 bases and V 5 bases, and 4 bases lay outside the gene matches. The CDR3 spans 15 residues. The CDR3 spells CASSLSGSSTDTQYF. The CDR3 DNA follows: TGTGCCAGCAGTCTTAGCGGGAGCAGCACAGATACGCAGTATTTT.

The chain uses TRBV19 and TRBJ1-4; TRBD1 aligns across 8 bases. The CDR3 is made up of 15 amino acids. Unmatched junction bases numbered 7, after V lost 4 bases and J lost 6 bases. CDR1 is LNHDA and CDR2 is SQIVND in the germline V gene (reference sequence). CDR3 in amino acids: CASSTPGGAYEKLFF. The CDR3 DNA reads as TGTGCCAGTAGTACCCCAGGGGGCGCATATGAAAAACTGTTTTTT.

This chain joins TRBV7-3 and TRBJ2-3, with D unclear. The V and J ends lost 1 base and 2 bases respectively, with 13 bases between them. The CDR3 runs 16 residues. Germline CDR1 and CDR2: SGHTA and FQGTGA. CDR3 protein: CASSLSDSVLTDTQYF. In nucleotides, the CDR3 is TGTGCCAGCAGCTTAAGTGACTCTGTTCTCACAGATACGCAGTATTTT.

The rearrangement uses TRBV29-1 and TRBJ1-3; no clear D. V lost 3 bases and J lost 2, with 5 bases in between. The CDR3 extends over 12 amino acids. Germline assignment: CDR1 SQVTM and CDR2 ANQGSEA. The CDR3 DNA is TGCAGCGTTGAGGTAGCTGGAAACACCATATATTTT. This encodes CSVEVAGNTIYF.

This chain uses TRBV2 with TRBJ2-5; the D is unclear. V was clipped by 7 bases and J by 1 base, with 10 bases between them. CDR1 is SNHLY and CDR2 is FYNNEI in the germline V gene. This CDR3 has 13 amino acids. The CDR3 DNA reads TGTGCCAGCAAACAACCCAGCCAAGAGACCCAGTACTTC. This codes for CASKQPSQETQYF.